This TCR beta chain was recovered during a study of CD8 T cells in Susac syndrome. About the study: Blood was drawn from Susac syndrome patients while they were therapy-naive, on corticosteroids, or on intravenous immunoglobulin alone.

The germline V gene has CDR1 MGHRA and CDR2 YSYEKL. The CDR3 extends over 17 amino acids. V lost 1 base, J lost 1 base, and 16 bases lay in between. Study-level results: The study's TCR sequencing and HLA analysis drew on a certain number of individuals. That number was acknowledged as relatively small.

With random hexamers, reverse transcription was performed on about 0.45 to 1 ug of RNA. Coverage of TCR beta CDR3 amplification by immunoSEQ multiplex PCR extended to 54 Vbeta and 13 Jbeta. Via MiXCR, TCRdb re-called the immunoSEQ multiplex PCR reads, giving one row per CDR3 protein. The profile shows about 180,000 distinct CDR3 sequences, around 94% of them singletons. Negative isolation yielded CD8+ and CD4+ T cells; FACS enriched TEMRA cells. Concerning this clonotype: The target antigen is unknown.

The sample taken for sequencing was CD4+ T cells from PBMCs. The TCR sequence derives from a human donor with Susac syndrome. The chain recombines TRBV4-1 with TRBJ1-1; D is unclear. CDR3 coding DNA: TGCGCCAGCAGCCAAGCTCAGTTTCGGAACAGGAACACTGAAGCTTTCTTT. This codes for CASSQAQFRNRNTEAFF.